One sample yielded the 25 T cell receptor beta chains listed below, sequenced in a study of beta chain features in type 1 diabetes. Of the isolated RNA, all was reverse transcribed, and so the sequenced material was expressed TCRB transcripts. Assay used: immunoSEQ multiplex PCR; TCRdb lists only in-frame clones, some missing. The sample shows 600,000 to 650,000 clones, 15% to 17% of them seen only once. The sequenced material came from naive CD4+ T cells from blood. The receptors stem from a man between 18 and 29 years old in good health.

The V call is TRBV27, the J call TRBJ1-4; 9 nucleotides align to TRBD1. The V gene end was trimmed by 5 bases and the J gene end by 6 bases; junction bases not matched to a gene: 16. Germline values: CDR1 MNHEY, CDR2 SMNVEV (reference sequence). The CDR3 is 18 amino acids. DNA for the CDR3: TGTGCCAGCAGTATCACAGGGGGCGGCTTCCGCATGGATGAAAAACTGTTTTTT. It codes for CASSITGGGFRMDEKLFF.

The table lists this clone with a few counts. The J gene is TRBJ2-5, the V gene TRBV14, with a weak D call TRBD2 (5 bases). CDR3 length: 14 residues. Germline CDR1 reads SGHDN; CDR2 reads FVKESK. Between the trimmed V and J ends, which lost 1 base and 6 bases, there was a span of 12 bases. CDR3 in DNA: TGTGCCAGCAGCCAAGTATATAGGAGGCAGACCCAGTACTTC. Translated, it gives CASSQVYRRQTQYF.

This sequence joins TRBV4-2 and TRBJ2-5; 8 positions match TRBD1. Per the germline V gene, CDR1 is LGHNA and CDR2 is YNFKEQ. V was clipped by 3 bases and J by 5 bases; unmatched bases: 14. The CDR3 sequence is 17 residues long. Written as DNA, the CDR3 is TGTGCCAGCAGCCATCGAGGTACTCAGGGGGCAGTGGAGACCCAGTACTTC. Amino acid sequence: CASSHRGTQGAVETQYF.

In this sample, this clone turned up a few times. The J gene is TRBJ2-2, the V gene TRBV29-1, with TRBD1 identical over 8 bases. Germline V gives CDR1 SQVTM, CDR2 ANQGSEA. The CDR3 covers 13 residues. Trimming cost V 7 bases and J 7 bases; bases outside gene matches: 8. The CDR3 is CSAKTGVVGELFF. For the CDR3, the DNA is TGCAGCGCCAAGACAGGGGTGGTCGGGGAGCTGTTTTTT.

V is TRBV21-1 and J is TRBJ2-1; the DNA was not used to check the table's D call, TRBD2. TRBV21-1 is designated a pseudogene. CDR3 size: 15 residues. CDR3 nucleotides: TGTGCCAGCACCAGGTACGGGAGGGCCTACAATGAGCAGTTCTTC. This gives the protein CASTRYGRAYNEQFF.

A few counts support this clone. J is TRBJ2-7 and V is TRBV27; D gene uncertain. V lost 2 bases and J lost 0, with 8 bases in between. The CDR3 consists of 14 residues. Germline lookup yields CDR1 MNHEY and CDR2 SMNVEV (reference sequence). The CDR3 region is CASSLVADSYEQYF. CDR3 sequence (DNA): TGTGCCAGCAGTTTAGTAGCCGACTCCTACGAGCAGTACTTC.

The table lists this clone with a few counts. The V call is TRBV18, the J call TRBJ1-1; D not resolved. This CDR3 region has 17 residues. The germline V gene has CDR1 KGHSH and CDR2 LQKENI. The germline V and J ends were trimmed by 3 bases and 0 bases, with 17 bases remaining between them. CDR3 sequence reads: CASSPLDNIYMNTEAFF. CDR3 nucleotides: TGTGCCAGCTCACCCCTAGACAACATCTACATGAACACTGAAGCTTTCTTT.

This clone has just a few counts. The rearrangement joins TRBV7-2 to TRBJ2-7; 9 nucleotides line up with TRBD1. CDR3 length equals 11 residues. Germline CDR1 is SGHTA and CDR2 is FQGNSA. The J segment lost 5 bases and the V segment lost 8 bases, leaving 1 base of the junction unmatched. Here the CDR3 DNA reads TGTGCCAGCGGGACAGGGCACGAGCAGTACTTC. It specifies CASGTGHEQYF.

The V call is TRBV10-3, the J call TRBJ2-7; possible D gene TRBD1, 5 bases. Trimming pared 5 bases from V and 2 bases from J, leaving 10 bases between. The CDR3 length is 13 residues. Germline V gives CDR1 ENHRY, CDR2 SYGVKD. The DNA of the CDR3 is TGTGCCATCAGTCCTCAAGGGGCCTACGAGCAGTACTTC. Protein product: CAISPQGAYEQYF.

This sequence joins TRBV28 and TRBJ2-1; D remains ambiguous. Germline values: CDR1 MDHEN, CDR2 SYDVKM. The length of the CDR3 is 14 residues. Trimming removed 10 bases at V and 2 bases at J, with 15 bases between. The CDR3 DNA follows: TGTGCCACCGACGGCAAACCCCCCTACAATGAGCAGTTCTTC. This gives the protein CATDGKPPYNEQFF.

The rearrangement joins TRBV18 to TRBJ1-2; D is undetermined. V lost 3 bases, J lost 5 bases, and 19 bases lay in between. The CDR3 contains 16 residues. Per germline, CDR1 KGHSH and CDR2 LQKENI. The CDR3 coding sequence is TGTGCCAGCTCACCCGCTACCCCGTCCTCGGGATATGGCTACACCTTC. It specifies CASSPATPSSGYGYTF. Full variable domain (remainder filled in from reference TRBV18 and TRBJ1-2): NAGVMQNPRHLVRRRGQEARLRCSPMKGHSHVYWYRQLPEEGLKFMVYLQKENIIDESGMPKERFSAEFPKEGPSILRIQQVVRGDSAAYFCASSPATPSSGYGYTFGSGTRLTVV.

The rearrangement uses TRBV6-5 and TRBJ1-1; D is ambiguous. V was cut by 0 bases and J by 7 bases, with 12 bases left in between. CDR1 MNHEY and CDR2 SVGAGI come from the germline V gene. This CDR3 region has 14 residues. The CDR3 region is CASSYSTVAIEAFF. CDR3 in DNA: TGTGCCAGCAGTTACTCGACGGTAGCGATTGAAGCTTTCTTT.

The V call is TRBV14, the J call TRBJ2-7; a weak D match, TRBD1 (7 bases). Germline CDR1 is SGHDN and CDR2 is FVKESK. This CDR3 has 11 amino acids. The V end lost 5 bases, the J end lost 9 bases, and 11 bases lay between the germline ends. CDR3 coding DNA: TGTGCCAGCAGCTACAGGGGAGGGCAGTACTTC. Protein: CASSYRGGQYF.

This clone was observed a handful of times. The genes are TRBV9 and TRBJ2-5, with TRBD1 as a possible D gene (6 bases). The end of the DNA aligns better with TRBJ2-7, so the J call may be wrong. This CDR3 has 16 amino acids. The germline V gene has CDR1 SGDLS and CDR2 YYNGEE. The CDR3 region is CASSASGSGARYEQYF. Here the CDR3 DNA reads TGTGCCAGCAGCGCCTCCGGTTCAGGGGCGCGCTACGAGCAGTACTTC.

A few counts support this clone. This sample includes further DNA sequences coding for the same CDR3. The chain employs TRBV5-1 and TRBJ2-3; the D is unclear. This CDR3 has 13 amino acids. The V and J ends lost 0 bases and 1 base respectively, with 3 bases between them. CDR1 SGHRS and CDR2 YFSETQ come from the germline V gene. This CDR3 reads CASSLGRTDTQYF. CDR3 nucleotides: TGCGCCAGCAGCTTGGGCCGCACAGATACGCAGTATTTT.

The chain links TRBV7-3 to TRBJ2-1; no definite D call. Looked up from germline, CDR1 is SGHTA and CDR2 is FQGTGA. The CDR3 runs 12 residues. Trimming removed 0 bases from V and 9 bases from J, with 6 bases in between. The CDR3 DNA sequence: TGTGCCAGCAGCTTAACGAGAGCTGAGCAGTTCTTC. Translation gives CASSLTRAEQFF.

V is TRBV30 and J is TRBJ1-1; no definite D call. Trimming took off 2 bases at V and 2 bases at J, with 9 bases between the two ends. Germline V gene data show CDR1 as GTSNPN and CDR2 as SVGIG (reference sequence). The CDR3 is 13 residues long. CDR3 DNA sequence: TGTGCCTGGAGTATCGACATCAACACTGAAGCTTTCTTT. It encodes CAWSIDINTEAFF.

J is TRBJ1-3 and V is TRBV5-6; D unclear. Looked up from germline, CDR1 is SGHDT and CDR2 is YYEEEE. The CDR3 is made up of 12 amino acids. V shed 4 bases and J shed 3 bases, with 5 bases lying between them. CDR3 sequence (DNA): TGTGCCAGCAGCCGAGGTGGAAACACCATATATTTT. Translation: CASSRGGNTIYF.

V and J are TRBV7-9 and TRBJ2-4; D ambiguous. Germline CDR1 and CDR2: SEHNR and FQNEAQ (reference sequence). The CDR3 runs 12 residues. Between the trimmed V and J ends, which lost 3 bases and 8 bases, there was a span of 8 bases. CDR3 DNA: TGTGCCAGCAGCTTGAGCCCGGACATTCAGTACTTC. Its protein is CASSLSPDIQYF.

The CDR3 DNA follows: TGCAGCGTTATGAGGGATACGCAGTATTTT. It translates to CSVMRDTQYF. The rearrangement links TRBV29-1 to TRBJ2-3, with D uncertain. The CDR3 is 10 residues long. V shed 5 bases and J shed 6 bases, with 6 bases lying between them. From germline, CDR1 is SQVTM and CDR2 ANQGSEA.

A remark on this clone: The sample carries other DNA sequences with the same CDR3. The CDR3 DNA reads as TGTGCCAGCAGTCCCCAGGGACTAGGCTACAATGAGCAGTTCTTC. This codes for CASSPQGLGYNEQFF. The gene calls are TRBV6-5 and TRBJ2-1; 8 bases line up with TRBD2. The CDR3 is made up of 15 amino acids. With 5 bases clipped from V and 3 bases from J, the junction kept 6 bases outside the gene matches. Germline lookup yields CDR1 MNHEY and CDR2 SVGAGI.

This clone has only a few counts. V and J are TRBV7-2 and TRBJ1-5; the D gene is possibly TRBD1 (5 bases). Germline CDR1 SGHTA, CDR2 FQGNSA. Deletions cut 5 bases from V and 7 bases from J, with 15 bases between. The CDR3 totals 14 residues. CDR3: CASSPPGAGQPQHF. The CDR3 nucleotides read TGTGCCAGCAGCCCCCCCGGGGCGGGGCAGCCCCAGCATTTT.

This clone was detected a few times. The chain combines TRBV29-1 with TRBJ1-3, with D possibly matching TRBD1 (5 bases). Germline CDR1 and CDR2: SQVTM and ANQGSEA. V shed 6 bases and J shed 2 bases, with 17 bases lying between them. This CDR3 region has 15 residues. Here the CDR3 DNA reads TGCAGCGTAAAAGAGGGGTCTGGCGCTGGAAACACCATATATTTT. Amino acid sequence: CSVKEGSGAGNTIYF.

This clone turned up a few times. The genes are TRBV10-3 and TRBJ1-1; D not certain. Germline CDR1 reads ENHRY; CDR2 reads SYGVKD. The CDR3 runs to 16 residues. V was trimmed by 4 bases and J by 1 base, leaving 16 bases between them. CDR3 in DNA: TGTGCCATCAGTGGGGCGACAACCTCCAGGAACACTGAAGCTTTCTTT. This codes for CAISGATTSRNTEAFF.

This clone was counted only a few times. For the CDR3, the DNA is TGTGCCAGCAGCCCGGACAGGGGCAGCTCTTACTTC. Its protein is CASSPDRGSSYF. The rearrangement uses TRBV7-2 and TRBJ2-7, with 9 bases that match TRBD1. With V trimmed by 5 bases and J by 13 bases, 9 bases remained unmatched. Germline values: CDR1 SGHTA, CDR2 FQGNSA. The CDR3 consists of 12 residues.